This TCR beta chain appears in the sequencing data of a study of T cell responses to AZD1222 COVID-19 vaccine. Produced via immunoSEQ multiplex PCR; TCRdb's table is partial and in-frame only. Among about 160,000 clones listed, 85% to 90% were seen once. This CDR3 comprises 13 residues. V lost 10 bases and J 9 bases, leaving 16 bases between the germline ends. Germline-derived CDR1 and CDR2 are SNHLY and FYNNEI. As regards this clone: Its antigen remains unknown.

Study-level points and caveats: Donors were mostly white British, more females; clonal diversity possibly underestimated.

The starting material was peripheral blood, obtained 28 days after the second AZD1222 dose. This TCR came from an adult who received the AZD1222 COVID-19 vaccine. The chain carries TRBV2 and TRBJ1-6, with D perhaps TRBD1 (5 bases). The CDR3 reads CATLRGPSSPLHF. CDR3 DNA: TGTGCCACCCTGCGGGGACCCAGTTCACCCCTCCACTTT.